The rows below give T cell receptor beta chains drawn from one sample of a study of immune evolution from preneoplasia to lung adenocarcinoma. Method: immunoSEQ multiplex PCR; TCRdb's copy keeps in-frame clones and lacks some. Of 3,500 to 4,500 clones in the sample, 87% were seen once. Sequencing was carried out using FFPE minimally invasive lung adenocarcinoma tissue. All receptors come from a donor older than 65 with lung adenocarcinoma. The conserved cysteine and the conserved F or W are not part of the CDR3 here. The order of the fields is J gene, V gene, CDR3 protein.

TRBJ2-1	TRBV4-2	ASSQTDGNEQF
TRBJ1-2	TRBV6-1	ASSGYRGGGYT
TRBJ2-1	TRBV6-5	ASSYSISNNKQF
TRBJ1-1	TRBV28	ASSFLGTEAF
TRBJ1-4	TRBV4-3	ASSQEGPGTGNEKLF
TRBJ1-5	TRBV30	AYTATGNRNQPQH
TRBJ2-1	TRBV11-2	ASSLVGNEQF
TRBJ2-3	TRBV9	ASSVIAGEDTQY
TRBJ2-5	TRBV20-1	SAAGTETQY
TRBJ2-2	TRBV2	ASKTHRVDTGELF